Below are 30 T cell receptor beta chains sequenced from a single sample in a study of identical twins. Via MiXCR, TCRdb re-called the 5' RACE reads, giving one row per CDR3 protein. The sample carries 750,000 to 950,000 distinct CDR3 sequences, roughly an eighth recorded once. The same specimen was also included in a second study, on yellow fever vaccine responses in identical twins.

Sequencing used PBMCs. These receptors all stem from a woman under 30 in good health.

This clonotype was recorded many times. The chain has TRBV12-3 or TRBV12-4 and TRBJ1-1; no reliable D call. Trimming pared 5 bases from V and 0 bases from J, leaving 13 bases between. The CDR3 sequence is 15 residues long. CDR3 nucleotides: TGTGCCAGCAGTCCACCCCTCACAATGAACACTGAAGCTTTCTTT. Its protein product is CASSPPLTMNTEAFF.

CDR3 amino acids: CASSPGGFVTGELFF. The CDR3 DNA is TGTGCCAGCAGCCCAGGGGGCTTCGTCACCGGGGAGCTGTTTTTT. The V gene is TRBV5-4, the J gene TRBJ2-2; 8 positions agree with TRBD1. This CDR3 comprises 15 residues. The J segment lost 4 bases and the V segment lost 4 bases, leaving 6 bases of the junction unmatched. Germline V gene lookup returns CDR1 SGHNT and CDR2 YYREEE (reference sequence).

A remark on this clonotype: This may stem from a read error, because a much larger clone lies one nucleotide away. This rearrangement joins TRBV7-4 to TRBJ2-2; 7 positions agree with TRBD1. V shed 8 bases, J shed 2 bases, and the junction held 5 bases outside the gene matches. This CDR3 has 14 amino acids. Germline V lookup: CDR1 SGHVT, CDR2 SQSDAQ. DNA of the CDR3: TGTGCCAGCTGGGGACAGAGAAACACCGGGGAGCTGTTTTTT. Its translation: CASWGQRNTGELFF.

The chain combines TRBV14 with TRBJ2-5, with a tentative D call TRBD1 (5 bases). The CDR3 totals 16 residues. The germline CDR1 and CDR2 sequences are SGHDN and FVKESK. The V end was cut by 1 base, the J end by 2 bases, with 14 bases between. CDR3 loop: CASSQGSGSGQETQYF. The CDR3, as DNA: TGTGCCAGCAGCCAAGGTTCAGGGTCGGGTCAAGAGACCCAGTACTTC.

This clonotype was counted only a few times. The chain couples TRBV6-2 or TRBV6-3 to TRBJ2-5; D gene ambiguous. V lost 7 bases to trimming and J lost 4 bases, with 16 bases between them. The CDR3 consists of 14 residues. CDR1 is MNHEY, CDR2 SVGEGT, per germline. Here the CDR3 reads CASTLGGSPETQYF. CDR3 sequence (DNA): TGTGCCAGCACCCTTGGTGGCAGTCCAGAGACCCAGTACTTC.

This clonotype came up a few times. The rearrangement joins TRBV6-6 to TRBJ2-7; D gene uncertain. Trimming removed 8 bases at V and 4 bases at J, with 9 bases between. The CDR3 consists of 11 residues. In germline, CDR1 is MNHNY, CDR2 SVGAGI (reference sequence). The chain's CDR3 is CASVKGYEQYF. In DNA form, the CDR3 reads TGTGCCAGCGTCAAAGGGTACGAGCAGTACTTC.

The table lists this clonotype with a few counts. The V gene is TRBV18, the J gene TRBJ2-3, with 9 nucleotides matching TRBD1. The CDR3 totals 18 residues. The germline CDR1 and CDR2 sequences are KGHSH and LQKENI. The V segment lost 2 bases and the J segment 4 bases; nucleotides outside the gene matches: 13. The CDR3 here is CASSPNLRQDRGADTQYF. The CDR3 DNA sequence: TGTGCCAGCTCACCAAATCTTCGCCAGGACAGGGGAGCAGATACGCAGTATTTT.

The V gene is TRBV4-1, the J gene TRBJ2-1; D not resolved. The CDR3 runs 12 residues. Per the germline V gene, CDR1 is MGHRA and CDR2 is YSYEKL. V was trimmed by 3 bases and J by 12 bases, leaving 12 bases between them. CDR3: CASSQATGRQFF. The CDR3 coding sequence is TGCGCCAGCAGCCAGGCCACTGGAAGGCAGTTCTTC.

This clonotype was recorded a few times. The rearrangement uses TRBV6-2 or TRBV6-3 and TRBJ2-3; D may be TRBD1 or TRBD2 (5 bases each). CDR1 is MNHEY, CDR2 SVGEGT, per germline. The CDR3 runs 16 residues. The germline V and J ends were trimmed by 7 bases and 5 bases, with 22 bases remaining between them. Written as DNA, the CDR3 is TGTGCCAGCAAGTCCGGGACGCAGCACACGGTAGATACGCAGTATTTT. Translation: CASKSGTQHTVDTQYF.

This clonotype was counted only a few times. The rearrangement joins TRBV11-3 to TRBJ2-2, with a possible D match to TRBD1 (6 bases). This CDR3 is 15 amino acids long. Germline V gene data show CDR1 as SGHNT and CDR2 as YENEEA. V dropped 5 bases and J dropped 6 bases, with 16 bases sitting between them. The CDR3 DNA sequence: TGTGCCAGCAGCACCACAGGGCCTAACGCCGGGGAGCTGTTTTTT. Its protein is CASSTTGPNAGELFF.

The chain joins TRBV28 to TRBJ2-3; 7 bases are shared with TRBD1. The V gene's germline CDR1 is MDHEN and CDR2 SYDVKM. Trimming removed 6 bases from V and 6 bases from J; junction bases left unmatched: 12. The CDR3 spans 15 residues. In DNA form, the CDR3 reads TGTGCCAGCAGAAAACAGGGGACCCCCTCTGATACGCAGTATTTT. Protein sequence: CASRKQGTPSDTQYF.

The chain carries TRBV5-5 and TRBJ2-1, with D perhaps given as TRBD1 or TRBD2 (6 bases each). Trimming took 4 bases from V and 1 from J, leaving 15 bases between them. The germline V gene encodes CDR1 SGHKS and CDR2 YYEKEE (reference sequence). The CDR3 has 16 residues. As DNA, the CDR3 is TGTGCCAGCAGCCTCGGAGGGGGTCGGTCCTACAATGAGCAGTTCTTC. Its protein product is CASSLGGGRSYNEQFF.

This clonotype was seen a few times. The V and J genes are TRBV7-6 and TRBJ2-7, with D perhaps TRBD1 (6 bases). Germline V gene lookup returns CDR1 SGHVS and CDR2 FNYEAQ. V shed 5 bases and J shed 1 base, with 9 bases lying between them. The CDR3 contains 13 residues. This chain's CDR3 is CASSVQGSYEQYF. CDR3 bases: TGTGCCAGCAGCGTACAGGGTTCCTACGAGCAGTACTTC.

There are a few counts of this clonotype. The genes are TRBV5-1 and TRBJ2-5; possible D gene TRBD1, 5 bases. Germline V gene data show CDR1 as SGHRS and CDR2 as YFSETQ. The CDR3 totals 14 residues. Deletions cut 0 bases from V and 3 bases from J, with 9 bases between. The CDR3 spells CASSLAPREETQYF. In DNA, the CDR3 is TGCGCCAGCAGCTTGGCCCCCAGGGAAGAGACCCAGTACTTC.

The chain's CDR3 is CASSSPVEQYF. Here the CDR3 DNA reads TGCGCCAGCAGTTCCCCTGTCGAGCAGTACTTC. The chain carries TRBV10-2 and TRBJ2-7; D is unclear. This CDR3 has 11 amino acids. The ends were cut back, 5 bases at V and 6 bases at J, with 8 bases in the middle. Looked up from germline, CDR1 is WSHSY and CDR2 is SAAADI.

This clonotype was counted between two and nine times. The V gene is TRBV20-1, the J gene TRBJ2-7, with 11 bases that match TRBD1. J gave up 1 base and V 0 bases, and 5 bases lay outside the gene matches. Looked up from germline, CDR1 is DFQATT and CDR2 is SNEGSKA (reference sequence). This CDR3 is 16 amino acids long. The CDR3 region has the DNA TGCAGTGCTAGAGATGGACAGGGGGCAGGTTCCTACGAGCAGTACGTC. Protein: CSARDGQGAGSYEQYV.

A few counts support this clonotype. This chain links TRBV20-1 with TRBJ2-7, with no clear D. The ends were cut back, 3 bases at V and 2 bases at J, with 8 bases in the middle. CDR3 length equals 12 residues. Germline assignment: CDR1 DFQATT and CDR2 SNEGSKA (reference sequence). The DNA of the CDR3 is TGCAGTGCTAGGTCCCACACCTACGAGCAGTACTTC. Translation gives CSARSHTYEQYF.

This clonotype was seen at least ten times. V and J are TRBV20-1 and TRBJ2-1; 9 bases align to TRBD2. Germline CDR1 is DFQATT and CDR2 is SNEGSKA (reference sequence). The length of the CDR3 is 15 residues. Germline trimming cut 5 bases from V and 5 bases from J; bases unmatched to any gene: 10. The CDR3 reads CSAGPATSGHNEQFF. The CDR3 DNA is TGCAGTGCTGGGCCCGCGACTAGCGGTCACAATGAGCAGTTCTTC.

This clonotype was seen a handful of times. This chain uses TRBV20-1 with TRBJ1-1; D is unclear. The CDR3 spans 12 residues. Germline values: CDR1 DFQATT, CDR2 SNEGSKA (reference sequence). V dropped 3 bases and J dropped 3 bases, with 8 bases sitting between them. CDR3 nucleotide sequence: TGCAGTGCTAGGAATGGGTACACTGAAGCTTTCTTT. Its protein is CSARNGYTEAFF.

The chain couples TRBV4-2 to TRBJ2-7; perhaps D is TRBD1 or TRBD2 (5 bases each). The V gene lost 0 bases and the J gene lost 2 bases, with 14 bases spanning the gap. The CDR3 extends over 16 amino acids. Germline V gene lookup returns CDR1 LGHNA and CDR2 YNFKEQ. The CDR3, as DNA: TGTGCCAGCAGCCAAGATCTTCGAGGGACGCCCTACGAGCAGTACTTC. Translation: CASSQDLRGTPYEQYF.

The chain links TRBV27 to TRBJ2-7; 7 bases map to TRBD1. CDR3 size: 13 residues. V lost 4 bases to trimming and J lost 6 bases; unmatched junction nucleotides: 6. Germline loops: CDR1 MNHEY, CDR2 SMNVEV (reference sequence). The CDR3 DNA reads TGTGCCAGCAGTTCCCCCTCAGGGGGCGAGCAGTACGTC. Protein: CASSSPSGGEQYV.

The chain has TRBV6-1 and TRBJ2-2; 7 bases fit TRBD1. Germline loops: CDR1 MNHNS, CDR2 SASEGT. The CDR3 covers 16 residues. V lost 6 bases and J lost 0; bases outside the gene matches: 7. CDR3 DNA sequence: TGTGCCAGCAGCCCAACGGGGACAGCGAACACCGGGGAGCTGTTTTTT. Amino acids: CASSPTGTANTGELFF.

In its sample, this clonotype was seen a few times. The chain couples TRBV18 to TRBJ2-3; no firm D call. V was clipped by 5 bases and J by 2 bases, with 14 bases between them. The CDR3 contains 15 residues. The germline CDR1 and CDR2 sequences are KGHSH and LQKENI. CDR3: CASSETKPPTDTQYF. The CDR3 bases are TGTGCCAGCTCAGAGACCAAACCCCCCACAGATACGCAGTATTTT.

This chain connects TRBV5-1 to TRBJ2-1, with 10 nucleotides matching TRBD2. Germline trimming cut 4 bases from V and 15 bases from J; bases unmatched to any gene: 4. CDR1 and CDR2 (germline): SGHRS, YFSETQ. This CDR3 comprises 11 residues. This CDR3 reads CASSLGLAPFF. CDR3 coding DNA: TGCGCCAGCAGCCTGGGACTAGCGCCGTTCTTC. The full variable domain, rest sourced from reference TRBV5-1 and TRBJ2-1, is KAGVTQTPRYLIKTRGQQVTLSCSPISGHRSVSWYQQTPGQGLQFLFEYFSETQRNKGNFPGRFSGRQFSNSRSEMNVSTLELGDSALYLCASSLGLAPFFGPGTRLTVL.

This clonotype was seen more than once but under ten times. The chain combines TRBV10-3 with TRBJ2-3; 12 bases map to TRBD2. The CDR3 loop spans 17 amino acids. V lost 6 bases, J lost 6 bases, and 13 bases stayed unmatched. Germline assignment: CDR1 ENHRY and CDR2 SYGVKD. The CDR3 here is CAISTPGLAGAQDTQYF. DNA for the CDR3: TGTGCCATCAGCACCCCGGGACTAGCGGGTGCCCAGGATACGCAGTATTTT.

This clonotype has more than one count but fewer than ten. The J gene is TRBJ2-2, the V gene TRBV5-1, with 8 bases fitting TRBD2. CDR1 is SGHRS, CDR2 YFSETQ, per germline. The CDR3 has 16 residues. The J segment lost 6 bases and the V segment lost 0 bases, leaving 7 bases of the junction unmatched. The CDR3 region is CASSLAGTRVSGELFF. The CDR3, as DNA: TGCGCCAGCAGCTTGGCCGGGACTAGGGTCTCCGGGGAGCTGTTTTTT.

In this sample, this clonotype turned up a few times. V gene TRBV2 combines with J gene TRBJ1-1, with 8 nucleotides matching TRBD1. The V segment lost 8 bases and the J segment 4 bases; nucleotides outside the gene matches: 12. The CDR3 has 15 residues. Germline V gene sequence: CDR1 SNHLY, CDR2 FYNNEI. DNA of the CDR3: TGTGCCAGCGGTGGCGGGTCAGGGGGCACCACTGAAGCTTTCTTT. It specifies CASGGGSGGTTEAFF.

V usage is TRBV29-1 and J usage is TRBJ1-1; TRBD1 is a possible D gene (5 bases). CDR1 and CDR2 from the germline V gene are SQVTM and ANQGSEA. This CDR3 is built from 13 residues. Trimming cost V 1 base and J 5 bases, with 11 bases left between them. The CDR3 sequence is CSVEVGGRTEAFF. The CDR3 coding sequence is TGCAGCGTTGAAGTTGGGGGGAGGACTGAAGCTTTCTTT.

V gene TRBV6-2 or TRBV6-3 combines with J gene TRBJ2-1, with D possibly being TRBD1 or TRBD2 (5 bases each). Germline values: CDR1 MNHEY, CDR2 SVGEGT. The V and J ends lost 3 bases and 2 bases respectively, with 11 bases between them. This CDR3 comprises 15 residues. The CDR3 DNA is TGTGCCAGCAGTTATGCCGGGACCCCCTACAATGAGCAGTTCTTC. Translated, it gives CASSYAGTPYNEQFF.

The CDR3 DNA reads TGTGCCAGCAGTTCCAGGGACGGTAACTATGGCTACACCTTC. It translates to CASSSRDGNYGYTF. The J gene is TRBJ1-2, the V gene TRBV12-3 or TRBV12-4; D perhaps matches TRBD1 (5 bases). The CDR3 is 14 residues long. Trimming left V 4 bases short and J 1 base short, with 10 bases between.